This TCR beta chain was found in a study of T cell changes during pregnancy in multiple sclerosis. Assay used: immunoSEQ multiplex PCR; TCRdb lists only in-frame clones, some missing. The sample holds more than 35,000 clones, approximately 94% seen once. The sample holds one count of this clone. The CDR3 is made up of 14 amino acids. This sequence joins TRBV21-1 and TRBJ1-2; the tabulated D call, TRBD1, remains unverified against the DNA. TRBV21-1 represents a pseudogene. The specimen was CD4+ T cells from peripheral blood mononuclear cells, collected in the second trimester of pregnancy. The origin of this receptor is a female donor with multiple sclerosis, enrolled in a pregnancy study. The CDR3: CASSEPRTNYGYTF. CDR3 nucleotides: TGTGCCAGCAGCGAGCCCAGGACTAACTATGGCTACACCTTC.